These T cell receptor beta chains were read from a single sample in a study of molecular identifiers for immune sequencing clone quantification. MiXCR, applied by TCRdb to the PCR reads, yields one record per CDR3 protein. The sample includes around 460,000 distinct CDR3 sequences, approximately 25% of them seen just once. Sequenced sample: naive CD8+ T cells from blood, with Jurkat cell RNA spiked in. The receptors come from a human donor in good health. Some libraries in this study had Jurkat cell RNA spiked in. Both conserved end residues are trimmed from each CDR3. Fields, in order: clone size, V gene, D gene, CDR3 protein. A D gene is named only where the DNA matches it firmly. Clone size is given for some rows only: seen once, a few or many times, or a class if the clone is expanded.

many,TRBV29-1,TRBD1,SVEDTGVGGANVLT
NA,TRBV19,NA,ASSIATAGTDTQY
NA,TRBV4-1,NA,ASSHPPPGNTGAF
few,TRBV6-2/TRBV6-3,NA,ASIRDFRTEAF
NA,TRBV27,NA,ASSLSAGGYEQY
few,TRBV12-5,TRBD1,AREGQGDNEKLF
few,TRBV4-3,TRBD2,ASSPTLAGGAYEQY
NA,TRBV6-2/TRBV6-3,NA,ASSYGWNEQY
NA,TRBV9,NA,ASSKWVGQGLNTGELF
many,TRBV27,NA,ASTSGPEAF
NA,TRBV30,NA,ARGQLGGQPQH
many,TRBV19,TRBD2,ASSISGSSYEQY
many,TRBV2,NA,ASTWLEATDTQY
many,TRBV5-4,TRBD2,ASSLLAGDLYEQY
NA,TRBV2,TRBD1,ASSPQDRGNQPQH
many,TRBV20-1,NA,SATDSLTSTDTQY